The 7 T cell receptor beta chains below come from one sample, sequenced in a study of T cell responses to AZD1222 COVID-19 vaccine. Profiling relied on immunoSEQ multiplex PCR, and the TCRdb table lists in-frame clones only, not all of them. Of approximately 220,000 clones listed, under 95% are singletons. The starting material was peripheral blood, obtained on day 0 of MenACWY control vaccination. These receptor sequences come from an adult in good health.

The chain links TRBV5-6 to TRBJ1-2; 7 nucleotides line up with TRBD1. The CDR3 contains 14 residues. Germline V CDR1 and CDR2: SGHDT, YYEEEE. Germline trimming cut 6 bases from V and 2 bases from J; bases unmatched to any gene: 7. The CDR3 bases are TGTGCCAGCACCCCGAGGGGACAGAACTATGGCTACACCTTC. Amino acid sequence: CASTPRGQNYGYTF. Supplemented by reference TRBV5-6 and TRBJ1-2, the full variable domain reads DAGVTQSPTHLIKTRGQQVTLRCSPKSGHDTVSWYQQALGQGPQFIFQYYEEEERQRGNFPDRFSGHQFPNYSSELNVNALLLGDSALYLCASTPRGQNYGYTFGSGTRLTVV.

The chain recombines TRBV5-1 with TRBJ1-2, with 7 bases that match TRBD1. CDR1 is SGHRS, CDR2 YFSETQ, per germline. The length of the CDR3 is 15 residues. The V and J ends lost 4 bases and 7 bases, in that order; junction bases with no gene match: 13. CDR3 loop: CASSQDRASYGGYTF. The CDR3 DNA follows: TGCGCCAGCAGCCAAGACAGGGCGTCCTATGGTGGCTACACCTTC.

The rearrangement links TRBV5-6 to TRBJ1-5, with 7 bases identical to TRBD1. Germline V gives CDR1 SGHDT, CDR2 YYEEEE. V dropped 6 bases and J dropped 2; count of bases not matched to a gene: 5. This CDR3 region has 14 residues. The CDR3 DNA sequence: TGTGCCAGCAACCCAGGGGGGGGCAATCAGCCCCAGCATTTT. It yields the protein CASNPGGGNQPQHF.

This clone showed up just once. This sequence joins TRBV5-4 and TRBJ2-5; TRBD2 is a possible D gene (7 bases). Germline V gives CDR1 SGHNT, CDR2 YYREEE (reference sequence). The CDR3 totals 16 residues. With 0 bases removed from V and 5 bases from J, the gap between germline ends came to 17 bases. The CDR3 reads CASSLGGGAYLETQYF. DNA for the CDR3: TGTGCCAGCAGCTTGGGAGGGGGGGCGTACTTGGAGACCCAGTACTTC.

This chain links TRBV6-6 with TRBJ2-1, with D possibly being TRBD1 (6 bases). This CDR3 has 14 amino acids. V was pared by 4 bases and J by 10 bases, with 17 bases between. The germline V gene has CDR1 MNHNY and CDR2 SVGAGI (reference sequence). CDR3 amino acids: CASSSGTRPGEQFF. The CDR3 coding sequence is TGTGCCAGCAGTTCCGGGACAAGACCGGGGGAGCAGTTCTTC.

The CDR3 DNA reads as TGTGCCAGCAGCCCGAACTGGGACAGGGGGTATGGCTACACCTTC. Translation: CASSPNWDRGYGYTF. V usage is TRBV6-5 and J usage is TRBJ1-2, with TRBD1 matching over 11 bases. The CDR3 consists of 15 residues. V dropped 6 bases and J dropped 5; count of bases not matched to a gene: 8. The germline V gene has CDR1 MNHEY and CDR2 SVGAGI.

This clone has just one count. The chain employs TRBV3-1 (or the pseudogene TRBV3-2) and TRBJ2-1; D not resolved. This CDR3 is built from 13 residues. V lost 4 bases, J lost 5 bases, and 9 bases lay in between. Germline CDR1 is LGHDT and CDR2 is YNNKEL (reference sequence). CDR3 region: CASSLRLHNEQFF. As DNA, the CDR3 is TGTGCCAGCAGCCTCAGGCTTCACAATGAGCAGTTCTTC.